The clone carrying this TCR beta chain was seen ten or more times. The antigen remains unidentified. This specimen comes from a study of CD8 T cells in ankylosing spondylitis. Whole-study findings and limits: Reportedly, matched ankylosing spondylitis synovial fluid was significantly enriched for disease-linked clones.

TCR beta libraries were made by quantitative 5'-RACE with molecular barcodes. TCRdb processed the 5' RACE reads anew with MiXCR; each CDR3 protein has one entry. The data hold roughly 220,000 distinct CDR3 sequences, with over 9.5% observed a single time. V was pared by 1 base and J by 3 bases, with 7 bases between. The CDR3 runs 12 residues. Germline CDR1 SQVTM, CDR2 ANQGSEA. The rearrangement links TRBV29-1 to TRBJ2-7; D is unclear. This sequence originates from a male donor with ankylosing spondylitis or in good health (not recorded which). Sequences were obtained from blood, either unsorted or a sorted T cell fraction (not recorded which). The CDR3 nucleotides read TGCAGCGTTGAAGGGGCCTACTACGAGCAGTACTTC. Translated: CSVEGAYYEQYF.